Following are 26 T cell receptor beta chains from one sample sequenced in a study of Ad26.COV2.S vaccination and SARS-CoV-2 variants. TCRdb's copy holds only in-frame clones and misses some; the assay was immunoSEQ multiplex PCR. The sample lists hundreds of thousands of clones, around 90% seen once, with roughly 1.5% in the top ten. Sample treatment: 15 to 20 received Ad26.COV2.S at low or high dose, single or two shots; 5 received placebo; per-sample allocation not given. At day 63 after the first vaccine or placebo injection, samples were drawn. The sample here was peripheral blood, taken in a trial of Ad26.COV2.S vaccine versus placebo. Source of these receptors: a person aged 18-60 years who received the Ad26.COV2.S COVID-19 vaccine or a placebo.

This sequence joins TRBV24-1 and TRBJ2-2, with no clear D. Per the germline V gene, CDR1 is KGHDR and CDR2 is SFDVKD. CDR3 length: 14 residues. The V end was cut by 1 base, the J end by 6 bases, with 8 bases between. CDR3 in amino acids: CATSDFDSAGELFF. In nucleotides, the CDR3 is TGTGCCACCAGTGATTTCGATTCAGCCGGGGAGCTGTTTTTT.

Here the CDR3 DNA reads TGTGCCAGCAACCAGGGGGCTCCCAATTCACCCCTCCACTTT. It encodes CASNQGAPNSPLHF. The chain uses TRBV6-5 and TRBJ1-6; TRBD1 aligns across 8 bases. V gave up 7 bases and J gave up 7 bases; unmatched junction bases: 6. Germline V gene data show CDR1 as MNHEY and CDR2 as SVGAGI. The CDR3 sequence is 14 residues long.

The rearrangement uses TRBV7-2 and TRBJ2-1; TRBD2 aligns across 9 bases. With 6 bases clipped from V and 8 bases from J, the junction kept 11 bases outside the gene matches. Germline-derived CDR1 and CDR2 are SGHTA and FQGNSA. The CDR3 is 15 amino acids. The CDR3 spells CASSPPPGLAHEQFF. The CDR3 nucleotides are TGTGCCAGCAGTCCCCCTCCGGGACTAGCCCATGAGCAGTTCTTC.

Points on this clone: In the same sample, other DNA sequences code for this CDR3. This chain uses TRBV30 with TRBJ1-2; D is uncertain. CDR1 and CDR2 (germline): GTSNPN, SVGIG (reference sequence). CDR3 length: 12 amino acids. V was trimmed by 0 bases and J by 4 bases, leaving 6 bases between them. Here the CDR3 DNA reads TGTGCCTGGAGTGTGAGCGGCTATGGCTACACCTTC. Its protein product is CAWSVSGYGYTF.

V usage is TRBV24-1 and J usage is TRBJ1-2, with TRBD1 matching over 8 bases. The germline gives CDR1 KGHDR, CDR2 SFDVKD. With V trimmed by 5 bases and J by 8 bases, 6 bases remained unmatched. The CDR3 extends over 13 amino acids. The CDR3 region has the DNA TGTGCCACCAGTGGGGGACAGGAGGAGGGCTACACCTTC. This sequence encodes CATSGGQEEGYTF.

V is TRBV7-2 and J is TRBJ2-7, with D uncertain. The V end was cut by 0 bases, the J end by 0 bases, with 9 bases between. Per germline, CDR1 SGHTA and CDR2 FQGNSA. The CDR3 runs to 15 residues. CDR3 bases: TGTGCCAGCAGCTTAGCGGGTGGGCGCTCCTACGAGCAGTACTTC. Translating it yields CASSLAGGRSYEQYF.

This clone was counted a single time. The chain carries TRBV6-2 or TRBV6-3 and TRBJ2-3, with D tentatively TRBD2 (5 bases). The V gene's germline CDR1 is MNHEY and CDR2 SVGEGT. Trimming left V 2 bases short and J 6 bases short, with 9 bases between. This CDR3 is built from 13 residues. The CDR3 nucleotides read TGTGCCAGCAGTTACGGAGCGGTGGATACGCAGTATTTT. It translates to CASSYGAVDTQYF.

The sample holds one count of this clone. The chain couples TRBV7-2 to TRBJ2-7; D is perhaps TRBD1 (6 bases). The CDR3 covers 14 residues. Germline CDR1 SGHTA, CDR2 FQGNSA. Trimming removed 8 bases from V and 5 bases from J, with 19 bases in between. CDR3 loop: CASQGTGIEDEQYF. The CDR3 DNA follows: TGTGCCAGCCAAGGAACAGGGATAGAGGACGAGCAGTACTTC.

The CDR3 DNA reads as TGCGCCAGCAGCCAAGGAGACGGTGGCTACACCTTC. Its protein product is CASSQGDGGYTF. This chain joins TRBV4-3 and TRBJ1-2; unclear D gene. The CDR3 totals 12 residues. V shed 1 base and J shed 7 bases, with 7 bases lying between them. CDR1 LGHNA and CDR2 YSLEER come from the germline V gene.

V is TRBV11-3 and J is TRBJ2-1; 8 bases line up with TRBD2. The length of the CDR3 is 20 residues. Germline loops: CDR1 SGHNT, CDR2 YENEEA. V dropped 0 bases and J dropped 0; count of bases not matched to a gene: 13. The CDR3 spells CASSLDQGLAGRSSYNEQFF. CDR3 nucleotide sequence: TGTGCCAGCAGCTTAGATCAGGGTCTAGCGGGTAGAAGCTCCTACAATGAGCAGTTCTTC.

The rearrangement uses TRBV7-9 and TRBJ2-7, with 9 bases lining up with TRBD1. CDR1 SEHNR and CDR2 FQNEAQ come from the germline V gene (reference sequence). V trimming: 5 bases; J trimming: 1 base; junction bases outside the gene matches: 9. The CDR3 runs to 16 residues. This CDR3 reads CASSGFGQGTSYEQYF. In nucleotides, the CDR3 is TGTGCCAGCAGCGGATTCGGACAGGGGACGTCCTACGAGCAGTACTTC. The whole variable domain, filled in from reference TRBV7-9 and TRBJ2-7, reads DTGVSQNPRHKITKRGQNVTFRCDPISEHNRLYWYRQTLGQGPEFLTYFQNEAQLEKSRLLSDRFSAERPKGSFSTLEIQRTEQGDSAMYLCASSGFGQGTSYEQYFGPGTRLTVT.

The rearrangement uses TRBV7-2 and TRBJ2-1; D tentatively fits TRBD1 or TRBD2 (5 bases each). The CDR3 totals 16 residues. Germline CDR1 SGHTA, CDR2 FQGNSA. V was clipped by 0 bases and J by 10 bases, with 19 bases between them. The CDR3 DNA sequence: TGTGCCAGCAGCTTAGCGCCTACGGGACCGACAATGGAGCAGTTCTTC. Protein sequence: CASSLAPTGPTMEQFF.

The chain couples TRBV11-3 to TRBJ2-5, with no clear D. Germline V gene sequence: CDR1 SGHNT, CDR2 YENEEA. The CDR3 contains 14 residues. Trimming removed 5 bases at V and 2 bases at J, with 12 bases between. The DNA for the CDR3 is TGTGCCAGCAGCCCGGCACACGATCAAGAGACCCAGTACTTC. It codes for CASSPAHDQETQYF.

This clone was counted a single time. The chain couples TRBV27 to TRBJ1-6, with TRBD1 matching over 7 bases. Germline V CDR1 and CDR2: MNHEY, SMNVEV (reference sequence). CDR3 length equals 16 residues. The J segment lost 5 bases and the V segment lost 4 bases, leaving 8 bases of the junction unmatched. The DNA for the CDR3 is TGTGCCAGCAGTTCTCCCCCCGGGACAGATAATTCACCCCTCCACTTT. Translated, it gives CASSSPPGTDNSPLHF.

This clone was detected a few times. This rearrangement joins TRBV10-1 to TRBJ2-2; either TRBD1 or TRBD2 may supply D (5 bases each). The CDR3 consists of 15 residues. From germline, CDR1 is WNHNN and CDR2 SYGVQD (reference sequence). Trimming cost V 9 bases and J 1 base, with 15 bases left between them. The CDR3 bases are TGCGCCAGTGAACCGGGACGGGGGAACACCGGGGAGCTGTTTTTT. This sequence encodes CASEPGRGNTGELFF.

CDR3 bases: TGTGCCAGCAGCTTGGGACGGGGAGCTAGCACAGATACGCAGTATTTT. This gives the protein CASSLGRGASTDTQYF. The chain carries TRBV11-3 and TRBJ2-3, with D possibly called TRBD1 or TRBD2 (5 bases each). CDR3 size: 16 residues. Trimming removed 3 bases at V and 0 bases at J, with 13 bases between. Germline-derived CDR1 and CDR2 are SGHNT and YENEEA.

Details on this clone: Other DNA sequences in the sample encode the same CDR3. The chain joins TRBV11-2 to TRBJ1-3; no clear D. The CDR3 loop spans 14 amino acids. The V and J ends lost 1 base and 0 bases respectively, with 4 bases between them. CDR1 is SGHAT, CDR2 FQNNGV, per germline. The CDR3 nucleotides read TGTGCCAGCAGCTTAGGCGGCTCTGGAAACACCATATATTTT. Translation: CASSLGGSGNTIYF.

The V gene is TRBV27, the J gene TRBJ2-4; D is perhaps TRBD2 (6 bases). Looked up from germline, CDR1 is MNHEY and CDR2 is SMNVEV (reference sequence). The CDR3 consists of 16 residues. V was cut by 3 bases and J by 5 bases, with 17 bases left in between. CDR3 in amino acids: CASSFRRERIENIQYF. The CDR3 DNA reads as TGTGCCAGCAGTTTTCGACGGGAGAGAATCGAAAACATTCAGTACTTC.

This clone appeared once. The chain couples TRBV3-1 (or the pseudogene TRBV3-2) to TRBJ1-6; D unclear. Germline V CDR1 and CDR2: LGHDT, YNNKEL (reference sequence). Trimming removed 0 bases from V and 10 bases from J, with 7 bases in between. The CDR3 runs 13 residues. CDR3 region: CASSQDGGSPLHF. As DNA, the CDR3 is TGTGCCAGCAGCCAAGATGGAGGGTCACCCCTCCACTTT.

The chain links TRBV18 to TRBJ2-1; D remains ambiguous. V was trimmed by 4 bases and J by 0 bases, leaving 13 bases between them. This CDR3 is 16 amino acids long. The V gene's germline CDR1 is KGHSH and CDR2 LQKENI. CDR3 DNA: TGTGCCAGCTCACTATCAGACCCCCACTCCTACAATGAGCAGTTCTTC. It yields the protein CASSLSDPHSYNEQFF.

The chain uses TRBV6-5 and TRBJ2-7; possibly TRBD2 for D (6 bases). The CDR3 runs 16 residues. The V end was cut by 1 base, the J end by 2 bases, with 15 bases between. The germline CDR1 and CDR2 sequences are MNHEY and SVGAGI. The CDR3 DNA reads TGTGCCAGCAGTTACTTTAGCGGAGGATCCACCTACGAGCAGTACTTC. Protein sequence: CASSYFSGGSTYEQYF.

The genes are TRBV30 and TRBJ2-3, with D possibly being TRBD2 (5 bases). Germline V gene data show CDR1 as GTSNPN and CDR2 as SVGIG (reference sequence). Trimming stripped 2 bases from V and 3 bases from J, with 12 bases between. CDR3 length: 14 amino acids. The CDR3, as DNA: TGTGCCTGGAGTAGCGGCGGTGTAACAGATACGCAGTATTTT. Residues: CAWSSGGVTDTQYF.

The J gene is TRBJ1-4, the V gene TRBV19, with D possibly matching TRBD1 (5 bases). CDR1 is LNHDA, CDR2 SQIVND, per germline (reference sequence). The V end lost 5 bases, the J end lost 4 bases, and 14 bases lay between the germline ends. This CDR3 is 15 amino acids long. The CDR3 coding sequence is TGTGCCAGTAGTTCCCCGACAGATTATAATGAAAAACTGTTTTTT. This gives the protein CASSSPTDYNEKLFF.

The J gene is TRBJ2-5, the V gene TRBV29-1; no reliable D call. Trimming pared 1 base from V and 4 bases from J, leaving 16 bases between. The CDR3 length is 15 residues. CDR1 and CDR2 (germline): SQVTM, ANQGSEA. The CDR3 DNA reads as TGCAGCGTTGAAGCCCAAATTTCAAGAGGAGAGACCCAGTACTTC. This codes for CSVEAQISRGETQYF.

As to this clone: A junction end diverges from the germline sequence, so it may reflect a read error. This chain uses TRBV11-2 with TRBJ1-1; 8 bases agree with TRBD1. The germline V gene has CDR1 SGHAT and CDR2 FQNNGV. The CDR3 is 14 amino acids. The CDR3 region is CASSLDRGGTEAFF. CDR3 DNA: TGTGCCAGCAGCCTAGACAGGGGAGGCACTGAAGCTTTCTTT.

This clone has a handful of counts. The chain uses TRBV29-1 and TRBJ1-2; tentatively, D is TRBD1 (5 bases). Germline V lookup: CDR1 SQVTM, CDR2 ANQGSEA. This CDR3 is built from 12 residues. CDR3 residues: CGASGQFYGYTF. The CDR3 DNA is TGCGGAGCTTCCGGACAATTCTATGGCTACACCTTC.